The clone carrying this T cell receptor (beta chain) was counted a few times. Researchers prepared the TCRbeta library using unique molecular identifiers, the study reports. Each CDR3 protein is one row after TCRdb ran MiXCR on the PCR reads. The sample contains 700,000 to 950,000 distinct CDR3 sequences, roughly 15% of which appear only once. This specimen belongs to a study of T-cell reconstitution after alpha-beta-depleted transplantation in children. Germline V lookup: CDR1 MNHNY, CDR2 SVGAGI (reference sequence). The CDR3 length is 13 residues. Trimming left V 2 bases short and J 8 bases short, with 9 bases between.

The specimen comprised PBMCs, mostly from graft donor cells, sampled 360 days after TCRalphabeta/CD19-depleted stem cell transplant. The chain employs TRBV6-6 and TRBJ2-2; D unresolved. The source of this sequence is a male patient between 5 and 17 years old who had a stem cell transplant for acute lymphoblastic leukemia, so the T cells may come from the graft donor. CDR3 DNA: TGTGCCAGCAGTTACCCCCCCAGAGGGGAGCTGTTTTTT. Amino acid sequence: CASSYPPRGELFF.